This is a list of T cell receptor beta chains from one sample in a study of T cells in Graves' hyperthyroidism and ophthalmopathy. TCRdb analysed the multiplex PCR reads with MiXCR anew, one entry per CDR3 protein. There are around 440,000 distinct CDR3 sequences in the sample; around 16% occur only once, and roughly 13% lies in the top ten. The source material was blood. The receptors were gathered from a woman aged 18-29 years with Graves' hyperthyroidism. Each CDR3 is given with its conserved first and last residue. Fields, in order: D gene, V gene, J gene, clone size, CDR3 DNA, CDR3 protein. D genes are given only for firm matches. Clone size is not always given. Where it is, it says once, few, many or a class for expanded clones.

>NA|TRBV6-5|TRBJ1-5|NA
TGTGCCAGCAGCCCACACCAGGGACAAGGTCGAAATCAGCCCCAGCATTTT
CASSPHQGQGRNQPQHF
>NA|TRBV12-3/TRBV12-4|TRBJ2-7|NA
TGTGCCAGTTGGAGTGGGGCGCGGGACGAGCAGTACTTC
CASWSGARDEQYF
>NA|TRBV29-1|TRBJ1-4|NA
TGCAGCGTTGAAGTCTCGGATGAAAAACTGTTTTTT
CSVEVSDEKLFF
>NA|TRBV28|TRBJ2-7|many
TGTGCCAGCAGGGCCGGGACGACGGGTAGCTACGAGCAGTACTTC
CASRAGTTGSYEQYF
>TRBD1|TRBV24-1|TRBJ2-3|many
TGTGCCACCAGTGACGCAGACAGGGGAGTAGATACGCAGTATTTT
CATSDADRGVDTQYF
>TRBD2|TRBV5-1|TRBJ2-3|few
TGCGCCAGCTCTAGTGTTGTTAGCGGGATTACAGATACGCAGTATTTT
CASSSVVSGITDTQYF
>TRBD1|TRBV6-5|TRBJ1-3|few
TGTGCCAGCAGTAACGGACAGGGTTCCTCTGGAAACACCATATATTTT
CASSNGQGSSGNTIYF
>TRBD2|TRBV6-2/TRBV6-3|TRBJ2-3|NA
TGTGCCAGCAGCTTAGCGGGGGGGACTACGCAGTATTTT
CASSLAGGTTQYF
>NA|TRBV14|TRBJ1-4|few
TGTGCCAGCAGCCAAGCTCGAGTAGAGAAGTCTAATGAAAAACTGTTTTTT
CASSQARVEKSNEKLFF
>NA|TRBV28|TRBJ1-5|many
TGTGCCAGCAGCCGGACAGCCCTCCCAAGTCAGCCCCAGCATTTT
CASSRTALPSQPQHF
>NA|TRBV27|TRBJ1-1|many
TGTGCCAGCAGTTTATCCCCGGGTTGGAACACTGAAGCTTTCTTT
CASSLSPGWNTEAFF
>TRBD1|TRBV7-9|TRBJ1-4|NA
TGTGCCAGCAGCGCCGAAGGGACAGCCAATAAACTGTTTTTT
CASSAEGTANKLFF
>NA|TRBV19|TRBJ1-5|NA
TGTGCCAGTCGCATAAAGGGGGGCAGAGTTAATCAGCCCCAGCATTTT
CASRIKGGRVNQPQHF
>NA|TRBV20-1|TRBJ1-5|few
TGCAGTGCTAGAGATTGGGCCCAGCGAGAGGTCGATCAGCCCCAGCATTTT
CSARDWAQREVDQPQHF
>NA|TRBV28|TRBJ2-7|NA
TGTGCCAGCAGTTCCACAGGGTACTCCTACGAGCAGTACTTC
CASSSTGYSYEQYF
>NA|TRBV4-1|TRBJ1-4|NA
TGCGCCAGCAGCCAACAGGGCCTTGAAAAACTGTTTTTT
CASSQQGLEKLFF
>NA|TRBV5-1|TRBJ2-2|many
TGCGCCAGCAGCTTCGTGCGGACATTGTCGACCGGGGAGCTGTTTTTT
CASSFVRTLSTGELFF
>NA|TRBV7-2|TRBJ2-2|NA
TGTGCCAGCAGCTTAAGGCGGAGGGACCGGGATACCGGGGAGCTGTTTTTT
CASSLRRRDRDTGELFF